Below, one T cell receptor (beta chain) is given with its context. The entry originates in a study of blood T cell repertoires in COVID-19. Per the authors' pipeline: Nucleated cell number was recorded as an estimate derived from reference gene primer amplification. Clones were read by immunoSEQ multiplex PCR, and TCRdb kept only the in-frame ones, dropping some. That table furnishes V, J and clone size, whereas the DNA furnished D and trimming. This table holds under 200,000 clones, about 88% found once. CDR1 and CDR2 from the germline V gene are LGHNA and YNFKEQ. The CDR3 loop spans 17 amino acids. V dropped 0 bases and J dropped 4 bases, with 18 bases sitting between them.

The source material was peripheral blood. This rearrangement joins TRBV4-2 to TRBJ2-5; a possible D gene is TRBD2 (6 bases). This sequence originates from a woman older than 75 in a cohort sampled during active or convalescent COVID-19. The CDR3 DNA is TGTGCCAGCAGCCAAGACTCCCCGGGGACTCTCGGAGAGACCCAGTACTTC. Protein: CASSQDSPGTLGETQYF.